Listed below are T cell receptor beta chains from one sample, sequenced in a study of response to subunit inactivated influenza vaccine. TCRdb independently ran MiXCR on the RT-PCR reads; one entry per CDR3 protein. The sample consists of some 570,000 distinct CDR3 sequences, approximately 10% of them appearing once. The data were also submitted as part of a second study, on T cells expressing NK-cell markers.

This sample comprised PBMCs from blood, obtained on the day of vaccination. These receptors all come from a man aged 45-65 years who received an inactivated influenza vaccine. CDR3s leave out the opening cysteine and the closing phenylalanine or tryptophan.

cdr3_aa: ASSLNEGVNTEAF
v_call: TRBV5-1
j_call: TRBJ1-1

cdr3_aa: ASSFGRYNQPQH
v_call: TRBV5-1
j_call: TRBJ1-5

cdr3_aa: ASSIRTANTEAF
v_call: TRBV4-1
j_call: TRBJ1-1

cdr3_aa: ASSQAVGLVNEQF
v_call: TRBV4-3
j_call: TRBJ2-1

cdr3_aa: SARSWLAEETQY
v_call: TRBV20-1
j_call: TRBJ2-5

cdr3_aa: ASSPTEADGAF
v_call: TRBV18
j_call: TRBJ1-1

cdr3_aa: ASSKTTGRGYT
v_call: TRBV28
j_call: TRBJ1-2

cdr3_aa: ASSLASGRGQETQY
v_call: TRBV7-9
j_call: TRBJ2-5

cdr3_aa: AWSRPPGNIQY
v_call: TRBV30
j_call: TRBJ2-4

cdr3_aa: ASSYLPGLADNEQF
v_call: TRBV7-2
j_call: TRBJ2-1

cdr3_aa: ATSNTVQQGNTQY
v_call: TRBV15
j_call: TRBJ2-3

cdr3_aa: ASSKQLAKNIQY
v_call: TRBV6-2/TRBV6-3
j_call: TRBJ2-4

cdr3_aa: ASSRTSGRGHEQF
v_call: TRBV3-1
j_call: TRBJ2-1

cdr3_aa: ASSYYTGPKGTEAF
v_call: TRBV6-2/TRBV6-3
j_call: TRBJ1-1

cdr3_aa: SVARAGGRETQY
v_call: TRBV29-1
j_call: TRBJ2-5

cdr3_aa: ASSMTGDTEAF
v_call: TRBV19
j_call: TRBJ1-1

cdr3_aa: ASSYEVTNQPQH
v_call: TRBV6-2/TRBV6-3
j_call: TRBJ1-5

cdr3_aa: ASNDPLNYNEQF
v_call: TRBV5-1
j_call: TRBJ2-1

cdr3_aa: ASSPRPSGRSETQY
v_call: TRBV5-1
j_call: TRBJ2-5

cdr3_aa: ASSPSWRGHEQY
v_call: TRBV7-2
j_call: TRBJ2-7

cdr3_aa: ASTALGGDQETQY
v_call: TRBV2
j_call: TRBJ2-5

cdr3_aa: ASRRDRGSPLH
v_call: TRBV12-3/TRBV12-4
j_call: TRBJ1-6

cdr3_aa: ASSLIHNEQF
v_call: TRBV12-3/TRBV12-4
j_call: TRBJ2-1

cdr3_aa: ASSISRGRETQY
v_call: TRBV11-2
j_call: TRBJ2-5

cdr3_aa: ASSLDRGQSYNEQF
v_call: TRBV7-9
j_call: TRBJ2-1

cdr3_aa: ASSWAGASTDTQY
v_call: TRBV7-2
j_call: TRBJ2-3

cdr3_aa: ASSQVLNQPQH
v_call: TRBV4-1
j_call: TRBJ1-5

cdr3_aa: ASGPGNEQF
v_call: TRBV12-3/TRBV12-4
j_call: TRBJ2-1

cdr3_aa: ATSRVQNNQPQH
v_call: TRBV15
j_call: TRBJ1-5

cdr3_aa: ASSQFSGRETQY
v_call: TRBV16
j_call: TRBJ2-5

cdr3_aa: ASSETGEGTEAF
v_call: TRBV4-1
j_call: TRBJ1-1

cdr3_aa: ASSPTGDVNTEAF
v_call: TRBV28
j_call: TRBJ1-1

cdr3_aa: SAFRGTTNEKLF
v_call: TRBV20-1
j_call: TRBJ1-4

cdr3_aa: ASSPSTSGSVNEQF
v_call: TRBV11-3
j_call: TRBJ2-1

cdr3_aa: ASSPAGTSDTQY
v_call: TRBV18
j_call: TRBJ2-3

cdr3_aa: ASSNLAGGSNEQF
v_call: TRBV12-3/TRBV12-4
j_call: TRBJ2-1

cdr3_aa: ASSLAVTSGGKNIQY
v_call: TRBV7-2
j_call: TRBJ2-4

cdr3_aa: SARSGPGNTIY
v_call: TRBV20-1
j_call: TRBJ1-3

cdr3_aa: ASTTGTGVTDTQY
v_call: TRBV28
j_call: TRBJ2-3

cdr3_aa: ASSQAGGFGELF
v_call: TRBV5-4
j_call: TRBJ2-2

cdr3_aa: ASSLEVNRGLASPLH
v_call: TRBV7-9
j_call: TRBJ1-6

cdr3_aa: ASSEATGNTQY
v_call: TRBV9
j_call: TRBJ2-3

cdr3_aa: AISESTVSNQPQH
v_call: TRBV10-3
j_call: TRBJ1-5

cdr3_aa: ATSDWQLTGELF
v_call: TRBV24-1
j_call: TRBJ2-2